The 2 T cell receptor beta chains below come from one sample, sequenced in a study of blood T cell repertoires in COVID-19 (dated by TCRdb to 2020 to 2021). Library preparation used the immunoSEQ multiplex PCR assay. Drawn from immuneACCESS, this table holds only the in-frame rearrangements with V and J called that TCRdb kept. Clones are partly lost; checked studies trace under half to an unresolved V gene and leave the rest unexplained. Recorded for this sample are 310,000 or so clones; 75% to 95% of them occurred a single time. The ten largest clones add up to 0.9% to 1.2% of the sample. The specimen sequenced was PBMCs or T cells enriched from blood (not recorded which). These receptors all stem from a woman under 40 who had recovered from COVID-19.

This clone was seen just once. The V and J genes are TRBV7-9 and TRBJ2-1; 11 nucleotides match TRBD2. Germline V CDR1 and CDR2: SEHNR, FQNEAQ (reference sequence). The V gene end was trimmed by 4 bases and the J gene end by 8 bases; junction bases not matched to a gene: 10. This CDR3 is built from 16 residues. In DNA form, the CDR3 reads TGTGCCAGCAGCTCGCCCCTAGCGGGAGGTAAAGATGAGCAGTTCTTC. Translating gives CASSSPLAGGKDEQFF.

The rearrangement uses TRBV28 and TRBJ2-3; D might be TRBD1 (6 bases). The V and J ends lost 6 bases and 4 bases respectively, with 17 bases between them. This CDR3 is built from 15 residues. Germline-derived CDR1 and CDR2 are MDHEN and SYDVKM. CDR3 DNA: TGTGCCAGCAGCACTGCGATGAGGGGGTCAGATACGCAGTATTTT. Its translation is CASSTAMRGSDTQYF.